This T cell receptor (beta chain) was captured in a study of blood T cell repertoires in COVID-19. Germline values: CDR1 SGHTA, CDR2 FQGNSA. With V trimmed by 4 bases and J by 7 bases, 5 bases remained unmatched. The CDR3 length is 14 residues. This table comes from immunoSEQ multiplex PCR, and its TCRdb copy is limited to in-frame clones, with some not included. This sample has about 280,000 clones, with about 88% found just once. The receptor was isolated from a woman aged 60 to 75 in a cohort exposed to, infected with or recovered from COVID-19 (not recorded which). This sequence joins TRBV7-2 and TRBJ1-2; 11 bases are a match to TRBD1. Sequencing was performed on PBMCs or T cells enriched from blood (not recorded which). The DNA of the CDR3 is TGTGCCAGCAGCTCCCGGGACAGGGGGTTTGGCTACACCTTC. It is translated as CASSSRDRGFGYTF.